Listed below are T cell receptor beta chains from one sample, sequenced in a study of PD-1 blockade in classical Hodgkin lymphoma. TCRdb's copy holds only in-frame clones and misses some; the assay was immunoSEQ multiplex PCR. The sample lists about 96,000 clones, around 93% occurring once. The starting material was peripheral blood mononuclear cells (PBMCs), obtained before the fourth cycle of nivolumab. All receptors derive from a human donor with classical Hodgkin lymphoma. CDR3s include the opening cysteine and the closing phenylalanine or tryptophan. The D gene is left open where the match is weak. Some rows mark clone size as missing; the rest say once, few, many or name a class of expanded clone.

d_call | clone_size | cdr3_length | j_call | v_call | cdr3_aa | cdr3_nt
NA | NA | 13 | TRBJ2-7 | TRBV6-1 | CASSVVGQGEQYF | TGTGCCAGCAGTGTGGTAGGTCAAGGCGAGCAGTACTTC
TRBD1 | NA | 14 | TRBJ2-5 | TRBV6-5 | CASSYVGGGETQYF | TGTGCCAGCAGTTACGTAGGGGGCGGAGAGACCCAGTACTTC
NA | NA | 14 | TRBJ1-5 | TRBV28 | CASSLPSGGQPQHF | TGTGCCAGCAGTTTACCGTCGGGTGGCCAGCCCCAGCATTTT
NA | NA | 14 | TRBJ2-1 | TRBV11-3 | CASSPGTSFGEQFF | TGTGCCAGCAGTCCCGGGACTTCTTTTGGTGAGCAGTTCTTC
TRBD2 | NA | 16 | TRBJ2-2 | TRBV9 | CASSVLAGGATGELFF | TGTGCCAGCAGCGTCCTAGCGGGAGGGGCCACCGGGGAGCTGTTTTTT
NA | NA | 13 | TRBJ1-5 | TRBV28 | CASTRDSNQPQHF | TGTGCCAGCACCCGGGACAGCAATCAGCCCCAGCATTTT
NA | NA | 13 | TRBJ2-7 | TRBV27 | CASSLSHSYEQYF | TGTGCCAGCAGTTTATCCCATTCTTACGAGCAGTACTTC
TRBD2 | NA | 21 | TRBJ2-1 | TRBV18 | CASSTRGRGTSGSRSYNEQFF | TGTGCCAGCTCAACAAGGGGGCGGGGGACTAGCGGATCCCGCTCCTACAATGAGCAGTTCTTC
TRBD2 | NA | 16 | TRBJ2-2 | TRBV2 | CASSPLAGASTGELFF | TGTGCCAGCAGCCCACTAGCGGGGGCTTCCACCGGGGAGCTGTTTTTT
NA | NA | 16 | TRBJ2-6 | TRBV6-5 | CASSYSPTGGANVLTF | TGTGCCAGCAGTTATTCCCCCACGGGTGGGGCCAACGTCCTGACTTTC
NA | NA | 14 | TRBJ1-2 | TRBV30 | CAWRGVGRSNGYTF | TGTGCCTGGAGAGGCGTTGGACGGAGTAATGGCTACACCTTC
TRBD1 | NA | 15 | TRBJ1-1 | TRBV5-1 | CASSAPTGMNTEAFF | TGCGCCAGCAGCGCACCGACAGGGATGAACACTGAAGCTTTCTTT
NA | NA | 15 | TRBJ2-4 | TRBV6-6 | CASRSTILAKNIQYF | TGTGCCAGCAGGTCAACGATCTTAGCCAAAAACATTCAGTACTTC
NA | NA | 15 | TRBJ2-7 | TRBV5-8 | CASSLPDLGFYEQYF | TGTGCCAGCAGCTTGCCGGATCTCGGTTTCTACGAGCAGTACTTC
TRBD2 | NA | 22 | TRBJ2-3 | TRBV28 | CASSFTYPPPEPGLAGGDTQYF | TGTGCCAGCAGTTTTACCTACCCCCCCCCGGAACCGGGACTAGCGGGAGGAGATACGCAGTATTTT
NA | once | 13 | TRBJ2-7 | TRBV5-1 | CASSPRTQYEQYF | TGCGCCAGCAGCCCTCGGACTCAATACGAGCAGTACTTC
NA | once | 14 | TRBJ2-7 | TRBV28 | CASSSGRAKYEQYF | TGTGCCAGCAGTTCCGGACGGGCGAAGTACGAGCAGTACTTC
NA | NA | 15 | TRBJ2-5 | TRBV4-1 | CASSQEWGVQETQYF | TGCGCCAGCAGCCAAGAATGGGGGGTCCAAGAGACCCAGTACTTC